The source of this T cell receptor beta chain is a study of blood T cell repertoires in COVID-19 (dated by TCRdb to 2018 to 2020). About the investigation overall: The collaborator samples originated in the United States, Italy and Spain and spanned the acute and convalescent phases of COVID-19. The material from the prospective study consisted of cDNA or gDNA derived from T cells, B-cell-depleted T cells, or PBMCs. Deeply sampled blood TCRbeta repertoires from subjects exposed to, actively infected with, or recovered from COVID-19 were included in the dataset. The repertoires were released in a freely available public database intended as a resource for research on the immune response to SARS-CoV-2. The samples were drawn from the first 160 participants of the ongoing ImmuneRACE study and from 1,254 subjects provided by 6 global collaborators. The sample metadata nearly always contained a de-identified subject ID, COVID-19 status, age in years and sex. Where HLA class I and class II types were available, the types were taken from metadata supplied by the sample provider, not from assay-based typing. The research as a whole found: The amount of clinical and demographic metadata varied by source and participant and was provided uncurated.

The V end gives up 1 base and the J end 4 bases, leaving 4 bases in the junction not matched to a gene. From the germline V gene, CDR1 is SGHTA and CDR2 is FQGNSA. The CDR3 has 16 amino acids, counting the end cysteine and phenylalanine. CDR3 DNA is the only sequence kept; it has 48 bases, read in frame from the first base. With respect to this clone: Its antigen is still unknown. No quality values exist for individual bases; no much larger clone is one base distant.

TCRbeta CDR3 regions were amplified from genomic DNA by means of the immunoSEQ Assay, a bias-controlled multiplex PCR. The paper's processing steps were these. Nucleated cell counts per sample were estimated from amplification of reference gene primers within the assay. Sequence reads were collapsed and filtered to measure the absolute abundance of every unique TCRbeta CDR3 rearrangement. For each sample, productive Simpson clonality was calculated as the square root of Simpson's diversity index over productive rearrangements. Entries here come from immuneACCESS through TCRdb and include only in-frame sequences with V and J called. Some clones fail to appear in such tables; in the studies checked, an unresolved V gene covers under half of the shortfall, and the cause of the remainder is unknown. That table furnishes V, J and clone size, whereas the DNA furnished D and trimming. Recorded for this sample are roughly 120,000 clones; approximately 90% of them occurred a single time. The ten largest clones capture around 1.1% of the sample.

The collaborating institutions used their own protocols to collect whole blood in K2EDTA tubes. For TCRbeta analysis, collaborators shipped samples in one of three forms: frozen whole blood, isolated PBMCs, or DNA extracted from either of those sample types. The sequence is built from TRBV7-2 and TRBJ2-1, and 10 bases in between align with TRBD2. Sequenced: peripheral blood. The origin of this receptor is a human donor in a cohort sampled during active COVID-19. CDR3 sequence: CASSLVWTSGYNEQFF. The DNA reads as follows: TGTGCCAGCAGCTTAGTATGGACTAGCGGATACAATGAGCAGTTCTTC.